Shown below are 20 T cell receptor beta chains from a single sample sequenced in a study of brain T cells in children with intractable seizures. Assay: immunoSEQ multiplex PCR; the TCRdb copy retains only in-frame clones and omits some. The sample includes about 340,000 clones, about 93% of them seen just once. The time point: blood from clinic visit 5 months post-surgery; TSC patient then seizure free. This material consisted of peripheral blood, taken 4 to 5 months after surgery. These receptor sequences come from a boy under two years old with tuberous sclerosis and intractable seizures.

The CDR3 DNA reads TGTGCCAGCAGCTCCCTCCGGGAACACCCTTCACCCCTCCACTTT. It is translated as CASSSLREHPSPLHF. The genes are TRBV11-2 and TRBJ1-6; D remains ambiguous. The CDR3 consists of 15 residues. Germline V gene data show CDR1 as SGHAT and CDR2 as FQNNGV. Trimming pared 4 bases from V and 9 bases from J, leaving 16 bases between.

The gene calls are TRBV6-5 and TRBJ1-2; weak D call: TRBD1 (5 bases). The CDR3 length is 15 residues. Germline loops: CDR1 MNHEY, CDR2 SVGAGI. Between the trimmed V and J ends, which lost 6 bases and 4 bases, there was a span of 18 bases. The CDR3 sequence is CASSGGGSLGYGYTF. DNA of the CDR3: TGTGCCAGCAGCGGGGGGGGGTCCCTGGGCTATGGCTACACCTTC.

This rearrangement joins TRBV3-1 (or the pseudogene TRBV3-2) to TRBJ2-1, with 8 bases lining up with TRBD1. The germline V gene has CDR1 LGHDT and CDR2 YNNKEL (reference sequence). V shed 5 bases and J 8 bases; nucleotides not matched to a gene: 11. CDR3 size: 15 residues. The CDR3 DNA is TGTGCCAGCAGCACCCGGGACAGGTTGTATGATGAGCAGTTCTTC. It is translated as CASSTRDRLYDEQFF.

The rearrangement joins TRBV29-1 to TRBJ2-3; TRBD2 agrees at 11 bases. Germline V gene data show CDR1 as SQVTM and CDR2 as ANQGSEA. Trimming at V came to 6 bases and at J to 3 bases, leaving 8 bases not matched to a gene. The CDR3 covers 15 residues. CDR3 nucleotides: TGCAGCGTCCTCACTAGCGGGAGACGAACAGATACGCAGTATTTT. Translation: CSVLTSGRRTDTQYF.

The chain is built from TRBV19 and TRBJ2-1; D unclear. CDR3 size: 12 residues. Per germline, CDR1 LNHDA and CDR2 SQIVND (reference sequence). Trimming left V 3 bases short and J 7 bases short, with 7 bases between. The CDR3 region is CASSIQWNEQFF. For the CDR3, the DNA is TGTGCCAGTAGTATCCAGTGGAATGAGCAGTTCTTC.

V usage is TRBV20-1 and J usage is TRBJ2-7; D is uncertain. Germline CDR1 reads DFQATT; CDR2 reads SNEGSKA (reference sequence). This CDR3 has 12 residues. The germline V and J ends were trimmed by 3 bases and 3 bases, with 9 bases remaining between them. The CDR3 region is CSASTGNYEQYF. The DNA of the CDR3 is TGCAGTGCTAGTACCGGAAACTACGAGCAGTACTTC.

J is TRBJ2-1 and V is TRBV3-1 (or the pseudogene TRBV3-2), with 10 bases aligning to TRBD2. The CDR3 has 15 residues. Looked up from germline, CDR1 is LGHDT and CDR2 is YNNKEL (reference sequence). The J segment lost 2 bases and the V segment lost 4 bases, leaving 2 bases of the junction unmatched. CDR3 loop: CASSPTSGAYNEQFF. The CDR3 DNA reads TGTGCCAGCAGCCCCACTAGCGGGGCCTACAATGAGCAGTTCTTC.

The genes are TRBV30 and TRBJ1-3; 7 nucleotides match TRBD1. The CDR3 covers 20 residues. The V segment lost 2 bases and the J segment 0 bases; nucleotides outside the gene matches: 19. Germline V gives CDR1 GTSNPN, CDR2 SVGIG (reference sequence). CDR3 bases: TGTGCCTGGAGTCCTGGCAGGGGGGTATTTTCTGGGTTCTCTGGAAACACCATATATTTT. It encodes CAWSPGRGVFSGFSGNTIYF.

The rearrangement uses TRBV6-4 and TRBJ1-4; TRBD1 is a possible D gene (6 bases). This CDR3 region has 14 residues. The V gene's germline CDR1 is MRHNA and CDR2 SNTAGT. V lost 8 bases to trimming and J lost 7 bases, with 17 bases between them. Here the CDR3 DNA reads TGTGCCAGCGGGGGCCGTGGGGGGTGTGAAAAACTGTTTTTT. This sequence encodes CASGGRGGCEKLFF.

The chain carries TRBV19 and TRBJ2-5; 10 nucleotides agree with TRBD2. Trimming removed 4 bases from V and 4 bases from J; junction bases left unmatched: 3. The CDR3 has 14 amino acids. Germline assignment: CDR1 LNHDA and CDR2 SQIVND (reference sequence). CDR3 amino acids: CASSTSGSLETQYF. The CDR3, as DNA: TGTGCCAGTAGTACTAGCGGGAGCCTAGAGACCCAGTACTTC.

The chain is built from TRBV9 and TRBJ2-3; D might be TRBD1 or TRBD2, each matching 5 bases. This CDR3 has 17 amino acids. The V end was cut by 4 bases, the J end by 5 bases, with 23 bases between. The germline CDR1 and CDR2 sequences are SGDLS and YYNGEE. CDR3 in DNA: TGTGCCAGCAGCCCCGCTCGGAGGACAAGGGCAATAGATACGCAGTATTTT. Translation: CASSPARRTRAIDTQYF.

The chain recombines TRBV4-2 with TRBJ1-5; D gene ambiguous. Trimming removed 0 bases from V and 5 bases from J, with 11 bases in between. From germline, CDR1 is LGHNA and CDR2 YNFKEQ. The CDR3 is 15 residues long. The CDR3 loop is CASSQDQDRDQPQHF. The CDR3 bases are TGTGCCAGCAGCCAAGATCAGGATAGGGATCAGCCCCAGCATTTT.

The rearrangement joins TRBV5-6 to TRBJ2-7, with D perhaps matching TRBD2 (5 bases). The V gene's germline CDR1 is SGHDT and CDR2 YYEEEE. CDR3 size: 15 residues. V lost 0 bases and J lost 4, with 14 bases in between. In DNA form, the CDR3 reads TGTGCCAGCAGCTTGGTAGGACTCCCTCCGTACGAGCAGTACTTC. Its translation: CASSLVGLPPYEQYF. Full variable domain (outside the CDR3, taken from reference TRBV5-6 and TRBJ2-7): DAGVTQSPTHLIKTRGQQVTLRCSPKSGHDTVSWYQQALGQGPQFIFQYYEEEERQRGNFPDRFSGHQFPNYSSELNVNALLLGDSALYLCASSLVGLPPYEQYFGPGTRLTVT.

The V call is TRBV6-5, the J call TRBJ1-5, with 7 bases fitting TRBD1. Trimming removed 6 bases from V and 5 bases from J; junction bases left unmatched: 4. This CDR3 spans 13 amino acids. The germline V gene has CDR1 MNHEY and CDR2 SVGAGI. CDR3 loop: CASSDRDYQPQHF. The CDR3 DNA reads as TGTGCCAGCAGCGACAGGGATTATCAGCCCCAGCATTTT.

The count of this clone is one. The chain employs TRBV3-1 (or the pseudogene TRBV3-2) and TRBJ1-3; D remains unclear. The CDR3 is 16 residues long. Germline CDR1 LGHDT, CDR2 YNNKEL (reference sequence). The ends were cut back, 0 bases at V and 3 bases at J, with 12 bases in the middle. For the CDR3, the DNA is TGTGCCAGCAGCCAAGATGGGGTTTATTTTGGAAACACCATATATTTT. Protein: CASSQDGVYFGNTIYF.

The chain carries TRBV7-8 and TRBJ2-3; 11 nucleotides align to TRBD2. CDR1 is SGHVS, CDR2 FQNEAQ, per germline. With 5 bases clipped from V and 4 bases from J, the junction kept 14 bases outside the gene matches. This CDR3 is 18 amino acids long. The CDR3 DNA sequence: TGTGCCAGCAGCCACCCCGGGACTAGCGGAGGGCAGGCAGATACGCAGTATTTT. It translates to CASSHPGTSGGQADTQYF.

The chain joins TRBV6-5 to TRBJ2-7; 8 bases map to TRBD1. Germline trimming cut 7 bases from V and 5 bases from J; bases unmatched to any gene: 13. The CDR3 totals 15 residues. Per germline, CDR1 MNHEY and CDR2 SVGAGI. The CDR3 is CASNNGGQGMHEQYF. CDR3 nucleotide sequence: TGTGCCAGCAATAACGGTGGACAGGGTATGCACGAGCAGTACTTC.

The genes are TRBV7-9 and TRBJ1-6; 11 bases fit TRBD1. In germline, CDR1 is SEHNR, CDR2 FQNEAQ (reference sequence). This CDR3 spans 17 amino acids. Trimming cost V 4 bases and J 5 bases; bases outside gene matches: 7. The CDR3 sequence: CASSSRGQGVNNSPLHF. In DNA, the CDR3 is TGTGCCAGCAGCTCGAGGGGACAGGGGGTTAATAATTCACCCCTCCACTTT.

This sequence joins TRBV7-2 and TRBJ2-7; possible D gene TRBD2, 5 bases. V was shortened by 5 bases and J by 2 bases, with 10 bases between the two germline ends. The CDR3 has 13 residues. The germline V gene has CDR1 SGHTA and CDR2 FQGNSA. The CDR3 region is CASSDYPAYEQYF. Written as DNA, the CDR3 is TGTGCCAGCAGCGACTATCCAGCCTACGAGCAGTACTTC. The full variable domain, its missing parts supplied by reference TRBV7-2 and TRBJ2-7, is GAGVSQSPSNKVTEKGKDVELRCDPISGHTALYWYRQSLGQGLEFLIYFQGNSAPDKSGLPSDRFSAERTGGSVSTLTIQRTQQEDSAVYLCASSDYPAYEQYFGPGTRLTVT.

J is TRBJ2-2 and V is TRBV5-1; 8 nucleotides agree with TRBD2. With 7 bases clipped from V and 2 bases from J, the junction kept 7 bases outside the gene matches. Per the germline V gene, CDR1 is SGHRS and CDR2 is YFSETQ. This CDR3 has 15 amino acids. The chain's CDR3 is CASEPGLVNTGELFF. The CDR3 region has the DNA TGCGCCAGCGAACCGGGACTAGTCAACACCGGGGAGCTGTTTTTT.